This T cell receptor beta chain appears in the sequencing data of a study of beta chain features in type 1 diabetes. Turning to the study itself: Patients looked much like healthy donors when it came to age, gender and cell yields.

TCRB transcripts that were expressed got sequenced, as all of the isolated RNA had been reverse transcribed. Sequenced by immunoSEQ multiplex PCR; TCRdb stores in-frame clones only, minus some. Of about 190,000 clones detected, approximately 8.1% appear once; the ten largest clones hold 0.5%. Post-sort purity exceeded 98% for all sorted populations. Whole-study results and caveats: Moderate but significant shortening of TCRB CDR3s was recorded in all four CD4+ subsets from Type 1 diabetes patients.

About this clone: Antigen: not known.

The TCR was taken from a young man with type 1 diabetes. Sequencing was performed on central memory CD4+ T cells from blood.

The CDR3 DNA sequence: TGTGCCAGCTCACCACCGGGGGGTCGCACTGAAGCTTTCTTT. Its translation: CASSPPGGRTEAFF. This chain links TRBV18 with TRBJ1-1; D is possibly TRBD1 (5 bases). V was clipped by 0 bases and J by 4 bases, with 9 bases between them. From germline, CDR1 is KGHSH and CDR2 LQKENI. The CDR3 sequence is 14 residues long.